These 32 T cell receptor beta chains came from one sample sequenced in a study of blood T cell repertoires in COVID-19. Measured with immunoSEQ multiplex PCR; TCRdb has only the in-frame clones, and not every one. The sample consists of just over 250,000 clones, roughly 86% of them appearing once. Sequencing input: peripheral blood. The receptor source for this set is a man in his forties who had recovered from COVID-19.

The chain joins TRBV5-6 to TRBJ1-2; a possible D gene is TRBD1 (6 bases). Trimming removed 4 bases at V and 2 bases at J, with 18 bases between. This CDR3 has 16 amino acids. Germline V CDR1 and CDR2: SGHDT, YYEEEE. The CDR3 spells CASSPGGPTGNYGYTF. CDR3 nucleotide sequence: TGTGCCAGCAGCCCCGGAGGCCCTACAGGGAACTATGGCTACACCTTC. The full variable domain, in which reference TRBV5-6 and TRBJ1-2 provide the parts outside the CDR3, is DAGVTQSPTHLIKTRGQQVTLRCSPKSGHDTVSWYQQALGQGPQFIFQYYEEEERQRGNFPDRFSGHQFPNYSSELNVNALLLGDSALYLCASSPGGPTGNYGYTFGSGTRLTVV.

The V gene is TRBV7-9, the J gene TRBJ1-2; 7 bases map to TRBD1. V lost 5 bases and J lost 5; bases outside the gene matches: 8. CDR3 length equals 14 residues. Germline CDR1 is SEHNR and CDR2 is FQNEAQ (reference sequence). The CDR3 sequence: CASSVQGLGYGYTF. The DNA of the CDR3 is TGTGCCAGCAGCGTACAGGGGCTGGGGTATGGCTACACCTTC.

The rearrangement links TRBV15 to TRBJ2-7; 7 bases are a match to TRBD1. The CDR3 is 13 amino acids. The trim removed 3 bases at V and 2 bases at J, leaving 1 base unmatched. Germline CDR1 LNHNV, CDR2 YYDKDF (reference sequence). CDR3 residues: CATSRGQTYEQYF. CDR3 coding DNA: TGTGCCACCAGCAGGGGACAGACCTACGAGCAGTACTTC. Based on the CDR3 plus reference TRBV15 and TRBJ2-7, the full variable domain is DAMVIQNPRYQVTQFGKPVTLSCSQTLNHNVMYWYQQKSSQAPKLLFHYYDKDFNNEADTPDNFQSRRPNTSFCFLDIRSPGLGDTAMYLCATSRGQTYEQYFGPGTRLTVT.

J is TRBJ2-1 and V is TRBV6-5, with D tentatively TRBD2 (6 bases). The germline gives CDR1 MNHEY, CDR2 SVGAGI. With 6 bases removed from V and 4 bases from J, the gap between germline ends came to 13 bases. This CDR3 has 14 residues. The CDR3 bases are TGTGCCAGCAGCGGGGGAGCCATGTACAATGAGCAGTTCTTC. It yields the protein CASSGGAMYNEQFF.

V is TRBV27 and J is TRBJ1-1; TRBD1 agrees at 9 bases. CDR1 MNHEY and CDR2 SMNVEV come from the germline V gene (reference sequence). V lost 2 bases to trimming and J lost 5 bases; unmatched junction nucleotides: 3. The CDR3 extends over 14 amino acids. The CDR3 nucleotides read TGTGCCAGCAGTTTAGGACAGGGGAGGACTGAAGCTTTCTTT. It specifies CASSLGQGRTEAFF.

CDR3 amino acids: CTSSHTSGNTGELFF. In DNA form, the CDR3 reads TGCACCAGCAGCCACACTAGCGGTAACACCGGGGAGCTGTTTTTT. The chain has TRBV1 and TRBJ2-2; TRBD2, the D gene given by the table, was not confirmed from the DNA. TRBV1 is assigned pseudogene status. The CDR3 loop spans 15 amino acids.

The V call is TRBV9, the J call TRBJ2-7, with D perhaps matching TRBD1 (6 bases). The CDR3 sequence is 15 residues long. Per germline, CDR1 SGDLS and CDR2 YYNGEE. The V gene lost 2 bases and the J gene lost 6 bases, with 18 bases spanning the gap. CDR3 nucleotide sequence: TGTGCCAGCAGCGTGACGGCAGGGGTTCTCGGCGAGCAGTACTTC. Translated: CASSVTAGVLGEQYF.

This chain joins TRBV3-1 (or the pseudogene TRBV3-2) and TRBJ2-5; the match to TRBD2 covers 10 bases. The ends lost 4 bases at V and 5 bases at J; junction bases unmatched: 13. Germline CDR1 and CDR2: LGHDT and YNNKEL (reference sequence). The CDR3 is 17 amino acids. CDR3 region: CASSPLSSGGSPETQYF. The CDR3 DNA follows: TGTGCCAGCAGCCCCCTCTCTAGCGGGGGTTCCCCTGAGACCCAGTACTTC.

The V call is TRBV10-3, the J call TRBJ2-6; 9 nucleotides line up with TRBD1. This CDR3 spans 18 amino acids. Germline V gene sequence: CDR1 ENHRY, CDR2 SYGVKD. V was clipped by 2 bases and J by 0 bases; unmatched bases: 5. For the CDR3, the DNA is TGTGCCATCAGTGAGACGACAGGGGGGGGCTCTGGGGCCAACGTCCTGACTTTC. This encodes CAISETTGGGSGANVLTF.

The CDR3 spells CASSLRDRINTEAFF. CDR3 in DNA: TGTGCCAGTAGCCTCCGGGACAGGATAAACACTGAAGCTTTCTTT. The rearrangement joins TRBV19 to TRBJ1-1; 8 bases are a match to TRBD1. V shed 6 bases, J shed 2 bases, and the junction held 8 bases outside the gene matches. The length of the CDR3 is 15 residues. Germline assignment: CDR1 LNHDA and CDR2 SQIVND (reference sequence).

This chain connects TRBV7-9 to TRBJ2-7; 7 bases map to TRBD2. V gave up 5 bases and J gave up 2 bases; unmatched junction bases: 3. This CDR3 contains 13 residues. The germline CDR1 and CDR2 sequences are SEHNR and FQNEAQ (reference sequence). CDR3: CASSMSGTYEQYF. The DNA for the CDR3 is TGTGCCAGCAGCATGAGCGGGACCTACGAGCAGTACTTC.

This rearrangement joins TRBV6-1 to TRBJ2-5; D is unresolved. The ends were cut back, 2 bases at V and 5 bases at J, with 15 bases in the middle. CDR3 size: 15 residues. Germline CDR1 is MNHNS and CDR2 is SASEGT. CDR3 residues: CASSESTARHETQYF. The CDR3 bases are TGTGCCAGCAGTGAAAGTACAGCCCGGCACGAGACCCAGTACTTC.

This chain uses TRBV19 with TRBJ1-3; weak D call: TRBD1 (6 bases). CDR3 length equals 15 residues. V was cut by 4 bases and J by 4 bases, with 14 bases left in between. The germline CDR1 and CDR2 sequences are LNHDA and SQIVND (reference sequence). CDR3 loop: CASSRPNRDGNTIYF. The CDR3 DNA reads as TGTGCCAGTAGTAGACCCAACAGGGACGGAAACACCATATATTTT.

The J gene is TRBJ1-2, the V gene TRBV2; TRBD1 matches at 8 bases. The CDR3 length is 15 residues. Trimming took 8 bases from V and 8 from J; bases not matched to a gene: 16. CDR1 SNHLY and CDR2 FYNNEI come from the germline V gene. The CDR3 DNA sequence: TGTGCCAGCTCCCCCGCCGGGACAGGTCCCCAGGGCTACACCTTC. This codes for CASSPAGTGPQGYTF.

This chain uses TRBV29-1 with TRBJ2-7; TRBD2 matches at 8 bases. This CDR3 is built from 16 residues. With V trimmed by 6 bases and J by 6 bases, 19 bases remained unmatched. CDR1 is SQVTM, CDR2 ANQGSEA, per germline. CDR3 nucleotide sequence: TGCAGCGTAAGTTTCCGTCCGGGACTAGAACCTAGCGAGCAGTACTTC. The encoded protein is CSVSFRPGLEPSEQYF.

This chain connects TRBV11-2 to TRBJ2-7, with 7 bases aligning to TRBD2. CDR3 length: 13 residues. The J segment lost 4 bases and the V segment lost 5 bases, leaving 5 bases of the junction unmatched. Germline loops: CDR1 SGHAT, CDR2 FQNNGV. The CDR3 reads CASSPTGGYEQYF. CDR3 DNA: TGTGCCAGCAGCCCCACGGGGGGATACGAGCAGTACTTC.

The CDR3 sequence is CSVRGRALETQYF. In DNA, the CDR3 is TGCAGCGTTCGCGGGAGGGCCCTAGAGACCCAGTACTTC. The chain joins TRBV29-1 to TRBJ2-5; 9 bases are a match to TRBD2. This CDR3 contains 13 residues. Germline CDR1 reads SQVTM; CDR2 reads ANQGSEA. J lost 4 bases, V lost 5 bases, and 5 bases had no gene match.

The CDR3 DNA sequence: TGTGCCAGTAGTATAGATATCCCCCAAGAGACCCAGTACTTC. Translating gives CASSIDIPQETQYF. The chain has TRBV19 and TRBJ2-5; D gene uncertain. V gave up 0 bases and J gave up 1 base, with 6 bases separating them. This CDR3 contains 14 residues. Per germline, CDR1 LNHDA and CDR2 SQIVND (reference sequence).

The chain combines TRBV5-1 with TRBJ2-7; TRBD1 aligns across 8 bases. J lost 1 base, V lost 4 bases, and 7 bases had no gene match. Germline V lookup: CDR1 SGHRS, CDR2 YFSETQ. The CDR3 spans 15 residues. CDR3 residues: CASSAGGDASYEQYF. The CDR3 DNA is TGCGCCAGCAGCGCAGGGGGCGATGCTTCCTACGAGCAGTACTTC. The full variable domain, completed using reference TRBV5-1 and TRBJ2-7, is KAGVTQTPRYLIKTRGQQVTLSCSPISGHRSVSWYQQTPGQGLQFLFEYFSETQRNKGNFPGRFSGRQFSNSRSEMNVSTLELGDSALYLCASSAGGDASYEQYFGPGTRLTVT.

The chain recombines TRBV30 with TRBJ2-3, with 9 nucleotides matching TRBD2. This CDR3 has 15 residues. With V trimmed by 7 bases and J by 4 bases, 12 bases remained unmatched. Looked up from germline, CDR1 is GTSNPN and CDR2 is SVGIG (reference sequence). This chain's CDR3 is CASRRGGREADTQYF. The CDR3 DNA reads TGTGCCTCGAGAAGGGGCGGGAGGGAGGCAGATACGCAGTATTTT.

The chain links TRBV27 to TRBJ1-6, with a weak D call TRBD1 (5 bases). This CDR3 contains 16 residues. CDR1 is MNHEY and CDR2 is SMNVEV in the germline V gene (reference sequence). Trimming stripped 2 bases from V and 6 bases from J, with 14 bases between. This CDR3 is CASSLIRGGGNSPLHF. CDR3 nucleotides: TGTGCCAGCAGTTTAATAAGGGGCGGTGGTAATTCACCCCTCCACTTT.

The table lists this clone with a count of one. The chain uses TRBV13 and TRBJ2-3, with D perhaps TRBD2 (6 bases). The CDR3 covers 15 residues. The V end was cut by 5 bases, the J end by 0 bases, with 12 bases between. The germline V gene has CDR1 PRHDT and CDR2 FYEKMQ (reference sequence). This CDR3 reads CASSRRGMSTDTQYF. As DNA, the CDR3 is TGTGCCAGCAGCCGACGGGGGATGAGCACAGATACGCAGTATTTT.

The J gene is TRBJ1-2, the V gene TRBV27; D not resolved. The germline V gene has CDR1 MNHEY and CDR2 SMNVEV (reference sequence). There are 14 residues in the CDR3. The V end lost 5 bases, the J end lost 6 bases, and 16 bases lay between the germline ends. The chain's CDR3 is CASSPFETWNGYTF. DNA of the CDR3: TGTGCCAGCAGTCCCTTTGAGACATGGAATGGCTACACCTTC.

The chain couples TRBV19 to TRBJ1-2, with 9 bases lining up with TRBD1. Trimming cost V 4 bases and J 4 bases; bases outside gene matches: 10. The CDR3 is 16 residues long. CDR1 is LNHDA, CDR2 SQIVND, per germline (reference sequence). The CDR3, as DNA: TGTGCCAGTAGTAGTATTGGGCCGGGACAGGGCTATGGCTACACCTTC. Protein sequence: CASSSIGPGQGYGYTF. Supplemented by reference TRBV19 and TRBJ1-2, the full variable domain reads DGGITQSPKYLFRKEGQNVTLSCEQNLNHDAMYWYRQDPGQGLRLIYYSQIVNDFQKGDIAEGYSVSREKKESFPLTVTSAQKNPTAFYLCASSSIGPGQGYGYTFGSGTRLTVV.

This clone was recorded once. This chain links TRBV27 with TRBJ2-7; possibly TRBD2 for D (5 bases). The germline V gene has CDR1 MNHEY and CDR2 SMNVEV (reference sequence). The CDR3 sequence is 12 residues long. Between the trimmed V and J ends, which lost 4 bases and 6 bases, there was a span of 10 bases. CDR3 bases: TGTGCCAGCAGTTGGGGAGCTGGCGAGCAGTACTTC. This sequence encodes CASSWGAGEQYF.

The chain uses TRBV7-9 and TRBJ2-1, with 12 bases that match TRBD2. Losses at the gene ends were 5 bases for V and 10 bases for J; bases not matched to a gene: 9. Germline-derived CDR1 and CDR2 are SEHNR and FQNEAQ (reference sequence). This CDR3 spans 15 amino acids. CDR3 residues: CASSLTSGSTWEQFF. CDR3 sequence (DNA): TGTGCCAGCAGCCTGACTAGCGGGAGTACGTGGGAGCAGTTCTTC.

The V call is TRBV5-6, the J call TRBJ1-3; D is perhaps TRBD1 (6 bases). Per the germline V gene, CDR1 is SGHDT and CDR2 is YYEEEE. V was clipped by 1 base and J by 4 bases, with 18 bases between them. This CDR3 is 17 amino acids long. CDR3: CASSLSGGPALGNTIYF. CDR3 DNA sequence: TGTGCCAGCAGCTTGAGTGGGGGCCCTGCACTGGGAAACACCATATATTTT.

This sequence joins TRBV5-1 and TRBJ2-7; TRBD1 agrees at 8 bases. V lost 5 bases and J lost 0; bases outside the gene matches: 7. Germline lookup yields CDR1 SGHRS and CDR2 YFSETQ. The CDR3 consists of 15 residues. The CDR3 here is CASSSIRGLSYEQYF. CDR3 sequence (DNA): TGCGCCAGCAGTTCAATCAGGGGGCTCTCCTACGAGCAGTACTTC.

The CDR3 is CASSRDRVETQYF. The CDR3 DNA reads TGTGCCAGCAGCCGGGACAGGGTGGAGACCCAGTACTTC. The chain joins TRBV11-2 to TRBJ2-5, with TRBD1 matching 9 bases. The germline V gene has CDR1 SGHAT and CDR2 FQNNGV. The CDR3 covers 13 residues. J lost 5 bases, V lost 5 bases, and 3 bases had no gene match.

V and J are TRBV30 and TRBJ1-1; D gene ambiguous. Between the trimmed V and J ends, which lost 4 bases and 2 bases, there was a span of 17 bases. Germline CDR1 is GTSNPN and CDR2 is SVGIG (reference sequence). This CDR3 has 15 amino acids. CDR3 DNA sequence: TGTGCCTGGACTCTAAACAGCCTAACTAACACTGAAGCTTTCTTT. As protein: CAWTLNSLTNTEAFF.

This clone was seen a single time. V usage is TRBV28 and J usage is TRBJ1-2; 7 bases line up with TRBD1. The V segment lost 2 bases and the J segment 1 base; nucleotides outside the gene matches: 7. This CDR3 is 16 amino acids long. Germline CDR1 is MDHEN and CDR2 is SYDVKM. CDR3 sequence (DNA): TGTGCCAGCAGTTTACCCGGGACAGCAGATAACTATGGCTACACCTTC. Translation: CASSLPGTADNYGYTF.

The DNA of the CDR3 is TGTGCCAGCAGCCAAGGGGGGGATTTCTATGGCTACACCTTC. Translating it yields CASSQGGDFYGYTF. The genes are TRBV3-1 (or the pseudogene TRBV3-2) and TRBJ1-2; the D gene is possibly TRBD1 (5 bases). CDR1 and CDR2 (germline): LGHDT, YNNKEL (reference sequence). This CDR3 comprises 14 residues. V was cut by 1 base and J by 4 bases, with 10 bases left in between.